This T cell receptor beta chain was captured by sequencing in a study of shared clonotypes between healthy human individuals. The wider study: The donors, a couple of women and three men, were aged 18 to 49.

The germline gives CDR1 MNHNS, CDR2 SASEGT. Trimming took 1 base from V and 5 from J; bases not matched to a gene: 10. CDR3 size: 17 residues. In the study's own analysis: There were no quality scores in the junction-only immunoSEQ sequences, so filtering differed. Assay used: immunoSEQ multiplex PCR; TCRdb lists only in-frame clones, some missing. The V and J calls and the clone size are those of that table, but D and trimming were determined from the DNA. The data show 900,000 to 1,200,000 clones, around 82% seen once. The receptor was isolated from a man aged 18 to 29 in good health. Some clones in this sample may be carry-over from other donors' samples. Sequenced sample: memory CD4+ T cells from PBMCs. Subset defined: CD45RA-negative fraction. The V gene is TRBV6-1, the J gene TRBJ2-3; 9 bases agree with TRBD2. CDR3 nucleotides: TGTGCCAGCAGTGAAGGCAGGGCTAGCGGGACCCAAGATACGCAGTATTTT. This translates into CASSEGRASGTQDTQYF.